Following are 23 T cell receptor beta chains from one sample sequenced in a study of cytomegalovirus exposure and HLA in healthy donors. The PCR was carried out with 60 Vbeta primers and 13 Jbeta primers. Sequenced by immunoSEQ multiplex PCR; TCRdb stores in-frame clones only, minus some. Among some 170,000 clones listed, over 75% were seen once. Sequencing was performed on PBMCs. These receptors all stem from a man between 40 and 49 years old in good health and CMV-seropositive.

This sequence joins TRBV11-3 and TRBJ2-3; 10 bases align to TRBD2. Germline CDR1 reads SGHNT; CDR2 reads YENEEA. The CDR3 runs to 15 residues. V shed 7 bases and J 8 bases; nucleotides not matched to a gene: 12. The DNA of the CDR3 is TGTGCCAGCACTCGGGATTTCCTAGCGGGAGCTACGCAGTATTTT. This codes for CASTRDFLAGATQYF.

The J gene is TRBJ2-7, the V gene TRBV7-3, with 9 bases identical to TRBD2. The CDR3 covers 19 residues. The germline V gene has CDR1 SGHTA and CDR2 FQGTGA. With 2 bases clipped from V and 4 bases from J, the junction kept 18 bases outside the gene matches. The CDR3 protein is CASSLGGGLAGSVVYEQYF. CDR3 nucleotide sequence: TGTGCCAGCAGCTTAGGGGGGGGGCTAGCGGGATCAGTCGTGTACGAGCAGTACTTC.

The chain joins TRBV19 to TRBJ1-2; D ambiguous. The germline V and J ends were trimmed by 7 bases and 0 bases, with 12 bases remaining between them. The CDR3 totals 14 residues. The germline V gene has CDR1 LNHDA and CDR2 SQIVND (reference sequence). The CDR3 DNA reads as TGTGCCAGTACTACTTCGGGAGCTAACTATGGCTACACCTTC. Encoded protein: CASTTSGANYGYTF.

J is TRBJ2-7 and V is TRBV27; a weak D match, TRBD1 (5 bases). Germline V gene sequence: CDR1 MNHEY, CDR2 SMNVEV (reference sequence). The CDR3 runs 11 residues. The CDR3 here is CAQGRVYEQYF. In DNA form, the CDR3 reads TGTGCTCAGGGCAGGGTCTACGAGCAGTACTTC.

V and J are TRBV5-6 and TRBJ1-1, with a possible D match to TRBD1 (6 bases). V lost 4 bases to trimming and J lost 5 bases, with 18 bases between them. Germline CDR1 is SGHDT and CDR2 is YYEEEE. This CDR3 is 15 amino acids long. Here the CDR3 DNA reads TGTGCCAGCAGCCGGGGCCTCGGGAGGGGGACTGAAGCTTTCTTT. The encoded protein is CASSRGLGRGTEAFF. The full variable domain, in which reference TRBV5-6 and TRBJ1-1 provide the parts outside the CDR3, is DAGVTQSPTHLIKTRGQQVTLRCSPKSGHDTVSWYQQALGQGPQFIFQYYEEEERQRGNFPDRFSGHQFPNYSSELNVNALLLGDSALYLCASSRGLGRGTEAFFGQGTRLTVV.

The genes are TRBV4-1 and TRBJ2-7, with TRBD2 as a possible D gene (6 bases). V lost 5 bases and J lost 4, with 15 bases in between. The CDR3 has 14 residues. Per germline, CDR1 MGHRA and CDR2 YSYEKL. DNA for the CDR3: TGCGCCAGCAGCGAAGCGGGTGGTGTTTACGAGCAGTACTTC. It translates to CASSEAGGVYEQYF.

This clone was recorded a few times. The V gene is TRBV4-2, the J gene TRBJ2-3, with D maybe TRBD2 (5 bases). Per the germline V gene, CDR1 is LGHNA and CDR2 is YNFKEQ. The CDR3 runs 18 residues. V was trimmed by 0 bases and J by 2 bases, leaving 18 bases between them. CDR3 loop: CASSQDPASSNPTDTQYF. The CDR3 DNA reads as TGTGCCAGCAGCCAAGATCCCGCCTCTAGCAACCCCACAGATACGCAGTATTTT.

CDR3 region: CASSPRTGGWGHQETQYF. The CDR3 coding sequence is TGTGCCAGCAGCCCTAGGACAGGGGGCTGGGGTCACCAAGAGACCCAGTACTTC. This chain links TRBV14 with TRBJ2-5, with 11 bases identical to TRBD1. The CDR3 consists of 18 residues. Losses at the gene ends were 4 bases for V and 0 bases for J; bases not matched to a gene: 10. The germline V gene has CDR1 SGHDN and CDR2 FVKESK.

This chain connects TRBV7-3 to TRBJ2-7, with 13 bases that match TRBD2. Looked up from germline, CDR1 is SGHTA and CDR2 is FQGTGA. The ends lost 3 bases at V and 6 bases at J; junction bases unmatched: 5. There are 15 residues in the CDR3. CDR3 in amino acids: CASSLSGTSGTEQYF. The CDR3 nucleotides read TGTGCCAGCAGCTTGTCCGGGACTAGCGGGACCGAGCAGTACTTC.

This chain links TRBV15 with TRBJ2-5; 8 bases are a match to TRBD1. Judging by the DNA end, TRBJ2-7 fits better; the J call may be wrong. This CDR3 is built from 15 residues. Looked up from germline, CDR1 is LNHNV and CDR2 is YYDKDF (reference sequence). CDR3: CATSPSAGTGYEQYF. CDR3 bases: TGTGCCACCAGTCCATCGGCCGGGACAGGCTACGAGCAGTACTTC.

For this clone: Other DNA sequences in the same sample also yield this CDR3. The rearrangement links TRBV28 to TRBJ2-7; no firm D call. Germline loops: CDR1 MDHEN, CDR2 SYDVKM. This CDR3 has 12 amino acids. V shed 4 bases and J shed 2 bases, with 6 bases lying between them. This CDR3 reads CASSSQTYEQYF. The CDR3 DNA reads TGTGCCAGCAGTTCCCAGACCTACGAGCAGTACTTC.

This sequence joins TRBV9 and TRBJ2-7, with TRBD2 matching 12 bases. The CDR3 length is 15 residues. J gave up 7 bases and V 4 bases, and 9 bases lay outside the gene matches. Germline-derived CDR1 and CDR2 are SGDLS and YYNGEE. The CDR3 reads CASSLRLAGESEQYF. The CDR3 region has the DNA TGTGCCAGCAGCCTACGACTAGCGGGAGAGAGTGAGCAGTACTTC. The full variable domain, its missing parts supplied by reference TRBV9 and TRBJ2-7, is DSGVTQTPKHLITATGQRVTLRCSPRSGDLSVYWYQQSLDQGLQFLIQYYNGEERAKGNILERFSAQQFPDLHSELNLSSLELGDSALYFCASSLRLAGESEQYFGPGTRLTVT.

This clone has only one observation. The same CDR3 can be traced to other DNA sequences in this sample. The chain combines TRBV15 with TRBJ2-7, with TRBD2 identical over 7 bases. V was clipped by 1 base and J by 5 bases; unmatched bases: 5. The CDR3 covers 14 residues. CDR1 is LNHNV, CDR2 YYDKDF, per germline (reference sequence). The CDR3 reads CATSRAGRINEQYF. The CDR3, as DNA: TGTGCCACCAGCAGAGCCGGGAGGATAAACGAGCAGTACTTC.

The V and J genes are TRBV19 and TRBJ2-1; 7 bases line up with TRBD2. J gave up 3 bases and V 8 bases, and 7 bases lay outside the gene matches. The CDR3 loop spans 14 amino acids. Germline CDR1 is LNHDA and CDR2 is SQIVND (reference sequence). The CDR3 reads CASATGTNYNEQFF. As DNA, the CDR3 is TGTGCCAGTGCCACCGGGACTAACTACAATGAGCAGTTCTTC.

The chain couples TRBV7-2 to TRBJ2-3, with 11 bases identical to TRBD2. The CDR3 contains 15 residues. Germline values: CDR1 SGHTA, CDR2 FQGNSA. Trimming at V came to 5 bases and at J to 4 bases, leaving 5 bases not matched to a gene. The CDR3 sequence is CASSPGTSGSDTQYF. CDR3 DNA: TGTGCCAGCAGCCCCGGGACTAGCGGCTCAGATACGCAGTATTTT.

This sequence joins TRBV5-1 and TRBJ2-6; maybe TRBD1 (6 bases). The V and J ends lost 2 bases and 0 bases respectively, with 9 bases between them. This CDR3 contains 16 residues. Germline loops: CDR1 SGHRS, CDR2 YFSETQ. CDR3 DNA sequence: TGCGCCAGCAGCTTCGGGACAAGCTCTGGGGCCAACGTCCTGACTTTC. It specifies CASSFGTSSGANVLTF.

This sequence joins TRBV5-1 and TRBJ2-2; 7 bases agree with TRBD1. CDR3 length: 14 residues. V lost 1 base to trimming and J lost 5 bases; unmatched junction nucleotides: 2. Germline CDR1 and CDR2: SGHRS and YFSETQ. CDR3 nucleotide sequence: TGCGCCAGCAGCTTGCGACAGGGTACCGGGGAGCTGTTTTTT. Amino acid sequence: CASSLRQGTGELFF.

The rearrangement uses TRBV19 and TRBJ2-1, with TRBD2 matching 10 bases. Germline trimming cut 5 bases from V and 8 bases from J; bases unmatched to any gene: 12. This CDR3 region has 16 residues. The germline CDR1 and CDR2 sequences are LNHDA and SQIVND (reference sequence). The CDR3 region is CASSPGGSGRIYEQFF. In DNA form, the CDR3 reads TGTGCCAGTAGTCCCGGTGGTAGCGGGAGGATCTATGAGCAGTTCTTC.

The J gene is TRBJ2-7, the V gene TRBV2; 11 bases are shared with TRBD2. Germline CDR1 is SNHLY and CDR2 is FYNNEI. The V segment lost 5 bases and the J segment 4 bases; nucleotides outside the gene matches: 10. The CDR3 loop spans 16 amino acids. The CDR3 protein is CASSPFSGRAGYEQYF. The CDR3 nucleotides read TGTGCCAGCAGTCCCTTTAGCGGGAGGGCCGGGTACGAGCAGTACTTC.

This clone was counted a few times. The rearrangement uses TRBV6-5 and TRBJ1-3; possibly TRBD1 for D (5 bases). The CDR3 length is 15 residues. Trimming stripped 2 bases from V and 0 bases from J, with 8 bases between. CDR1 and CDR2 (germline): MNHEY, SVGAGI. The chain's CDR3 is CASSYRGGSGNTIYF. The DNA of the CDR3 is TGTGCCAGCAGTTACCGGGGGGGCTCTGGAAACACCATATATTTT.

This chain joins TRBV5-1 and TRBJ2-3, with TRBD1 matching over 8 bases. Germline V CDR1 and CDR2: SGHRS, YFSETQ. Unmatched junction bases numbered 4, after V lost 1 base and J lost 3 bases. The CDR3 sequence is 15 residues long. The CDR3 here is CASSLLRQGTDTQYF. In DNA, the CDR3 is TGCGCCAGCAGCTTGCTAAGACAGGGGACAGATACGCAGTATTTT. Full variable domain (rest looked up from reference TRBV5-1 and TRBJ2-3): KAGVTQTPRYLIKTRGQQVTLSCSPISGHRSVSWYQQTPGQGLQFLFEYFSETQRNKGNFPGRFSGRQFSNSRSEMNVSTLELGDSALYLCASSLLRQGTDTQYFGPGTRLTVL.

The gene calls are TRBV7-9 and TRBJ2-2; 12 nucleotides agree with TRBD1. The junction had 9 bases not matched to a gene; V was cut back by 4 bases and J by 0 bases. Germline V gene sequence: CDR1 SEHNR, CDR2 FQNEAQ (reference sequence). The CDR3 loop spans 19 amino acids. CDR3 region: CASSSPRDRGRPNTGELFF. CDR3 DNA: TGTGCCAGCAGCTCACCCCGGGACAGGGGGCGTCCGAACACCGGGGAGCTGTTTTTT.

The chain links TRBV11-3 to TRBJ1-1, with unresolved D. V lost 3 bases and J lost 5, with 4 bases in between. The CDR3 sequence is 11 residues long. Germline CDR1 reads SGHNT; CDR2 reads YENEEA. CDR3 region: CASSFMTEAFF. The CDR3 region has the DNA TGTGCCAGCAGCTTCATGACTGAAGCTTTCTTT.